This T cell receptor (beta chain) was sequenced during a study of CXCR3-negative and CXCR3-positive naive CD8 T cells. Germline CDR1 is DFQATT and CDR2 is SNEGSKA (reference sequence). CDR3 length: 15 amino acids. As to this clonotype: Antigen specificity is unknown.

Study-wide results and caveats: With surface CD5 comparable between naive subsets, TCR strength was estimated using properties derived from the TRB CDR3. Both naive subsets had comparably high diversity; memory CD8+ cells much lower. Fresh PBMCs served for most assays, and CXCR3 expression fell partially after cryopreservation.

UMI-labeled 5' RACE TRB cDNA libraries were prepared from the cells. With the 5' RACE reads reprocessed, TCRdb shows one record per CDR3 protein and no DNA. The table lists roughly 6,000 distinct CDR3 sequences. V usage is TRBV20-1 and J usage is TRBJ2-5; TCRdb returns TRBD1, unconfirmable since there is no DNA. The sequenced sample consisted of naive CXCR3- CD8+ T cells from blood. This sample's subset: CD45RO-CCR7+CD27+CD95- naive CD8+ T cells lacking CXCR3 (TNR3-). This TCR derives from a human donor in good health. Some clones in this sample may be carry-over from other donors' samples. CDR3 loop: CSATASGTGRETQYF.